This T cell receptor (beta chain) was documented in a study of cytomegalovirus exposure and HLA in healthy donors. Trimming at V came to 3 bases and at J to 6 bases, leaving 5 bases not matched to a gene. This CDR3 spans 16 amino acids. Per germline, CDR1 MGHRA and CDR2 YSYEKL. The PCR made use of 60 Vbeta and 13 Jbeta primers. Repertoires were generated with immunoSEQ multiplex PCR, while TCRdb's copy carries only in-frame clones and drops some. Of about 130,000 clones listed, around 75% are singletons. The clonotype comes from a woman aged 45-65 years in good health and CMV-seronegative. The chain carries TRBV4-1 and TRBJ2-2; TRBD1 aligns across 12 bases. The sample comprised PBMCs. The CDR3 DNA reads as TGCGCCAGCAGCCAGACCGGGACAGGGGGCTCCGGGGAGCTGTTTTTT. It yields the protein CASSQTGTGGSGELFF.